This T cell receptor beta chain originates from a study of T-cell reconstitution after alpha-beta-depleted transplantation in children. This clonotype was counted many times. Unique molecular identifiers were incorporated into the prepared TCRbeta library. TCRdb reanalysed the PCR reads using MiXCR and keeps one entry per CDR3 protein. Counted here are roughly 300,000 distinct CDR3 sequences, under 13% occurring once; the ten biggest clones make up approximately 2.3%. This CDR3 has 13 residues. V lost 3 bases and J lost 2, with 11 bases in between. Per the germline V gene, CDR1 is DFQATT and CDR2 is SNEGSKA (reference sequence).

This chain uses TRBV20-1 with TRBJ2-7, with a tentative D call TRBD1 (5 bases). Specimen: PBMCs from the stem cell graft donor, collected from the stem cell graft. The sequence was obtained from a human donor who donated a stem cell graft to a child with acute lymphoblastic leukemia. The CDR3 DNA reads as TGCAGTGCTAGTAGGGGCACGACCTACGAGCAGTACTTC. As protein: CSASRGTTYEQYF.